This T cell receptor beta chain came from a study of blood T cell repertoires in COVID-19. At the level of the study: Specimens from acute and convalescent COVID-19 originated in the United States, Italy and Spain. Sample material is recorded as cDNA or gDNA derived from T cells, B-cell-depleted T cells, or PBMCs.

The protocol was immunoSEQ multiplex PCR, while the TCRdb copy is restricted to in-frame clones and leaves out a portion. The repertoire has 350,000 or so clones, 85% to 90% of them found once; the top ten carry 6.5% to 8%. J lost 4 bases, V lost 0 bases, and 10 bases had no gene match. Germline V lookup: CDR1 SGDLS, CDR2 YYNGEE. The CDR3 has 17 residues. This rearrangement joins TRBV9 to TRBJ2-3, with 8 bases aligning to TRBD2. The TCR sequence derives from a man aged 18 to 29 with active or convalescent COVID-19. What was sequenced was peripheral blood. CDR3 in DNA: TGTGCCAGCAGCGTAGACACCCCGGGGGGGGTTGCAGATACGCAGTATTTT. It encodes CASSVDTPGGVADTQYF.